This T cell receptor (beta chain) originates from a study of blood T cell repertoires in COVID-19 (dated by TCRdb to about 2020). The study in broad terms: The collaborator samples originated in the United States, Italy and Spain and spanned the acute and convalescent phases of COVID-19. Where HLA class I and class II types were available, the types were taken from metadata supplied by the sample provider, not from assay-based typing. The repertoires were released in a freely available public database intended as a resource for research on the immune response to SARS-CoV-2. Samples were obtained from the ongoing ImmuneRACE study (first 160 participants) and from 1,254 subjects provided by 6 global collaborators. Subjects who had been exposed to COVID-19, were actively infected with it, or had recovered from it provided the deeply sampled blood TCRbeta repertoires that made up the dataset. Sample metadata almost always included a de-identified subject ID, COVID-19 status, age in years and sex. The prospective study material was composed of cDNA or gDNA derived from T cells, B-cell-depleted T cells, or PBMCs.

TCRbeta CDR3 regions were amplified from genomic DNA by means of the immunoSEQ Assay, a bias-controlled multiplex PCR. The paper's data handling went like this. Within the assay, amplification of reference gene primers was used to estimate how many nucleated cells each sample contained. To quantify the absolute abundance of each unique TCRbeta CDR3 rearrangement, sequence reads were collapsed and filtered. For each sample, productive Simpson clonality was calculated as the square root of Simpson's diversity index across productive rearrangements. Entries here come from immuneACCESS through TCRdb and include only in-frame sequences with V and J called. Some clones fail to appear in such tables; in the studies checked, an unresolved V gene covers under half of the shortfall, and the cause of the remainder is unknown. For V, J and clone size, that table is used; D and trimming come from the DNA. Counted in this sample were approximately 98,000 clones; over 70% of them appeared once. The ten largest clones add up to around 4% of the sample.

Results and caveats for the whole study, not just this receptor: The quantity of clinical and demographic metadata differed by source and by participant and was supplied without curation.

A word on this clone: Its antigen is not yet known. Base qualities were left out, and no much larger clone turns up one base away.

CDR3 length: 10 amino acids, cysteine to phenylalanine. The CDR3 DNA has 30 bases and is translated from base 1. Trimming removed 8 bases from V and 2 bases from J, leaving 3 bases between the germline ends. The germline V gene (reference sequence) supplies CDR1 MNHEY and CDR2 SMNVEV. The collaborating institutions used their own protocols to collect whole blood in K2EDTA tubes. For TCRbeta analysis, collaborators shipped samples as frozen whole blood, isolated PBMCs, or DNA extracted from either of those sample types. Source material: peripheral blood. This TCR was sampled from a man aged 55-75 years with acute or convalescent COVID-19. This chain joins TRBV27 to TRBJ2-5; no D gene call is confident. The DNA is TGTGCCAGCTATCAAGAGACCCAGTACTTC. This codes for CASYQETQYF.